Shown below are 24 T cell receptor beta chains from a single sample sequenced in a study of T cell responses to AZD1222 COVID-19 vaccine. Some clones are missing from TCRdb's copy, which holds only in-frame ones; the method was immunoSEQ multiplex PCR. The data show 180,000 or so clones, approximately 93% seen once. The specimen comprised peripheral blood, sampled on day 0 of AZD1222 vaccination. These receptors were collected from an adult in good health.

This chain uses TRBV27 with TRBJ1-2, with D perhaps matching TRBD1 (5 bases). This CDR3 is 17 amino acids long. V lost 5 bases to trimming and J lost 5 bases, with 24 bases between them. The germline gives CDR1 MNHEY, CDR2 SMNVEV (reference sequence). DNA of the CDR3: TGTGCCAGCAGTCTCACCCCTTACGACCGCGGGGGTTATGGCTACACCTTC. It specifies CASSLTPYDRGGYGYTF.

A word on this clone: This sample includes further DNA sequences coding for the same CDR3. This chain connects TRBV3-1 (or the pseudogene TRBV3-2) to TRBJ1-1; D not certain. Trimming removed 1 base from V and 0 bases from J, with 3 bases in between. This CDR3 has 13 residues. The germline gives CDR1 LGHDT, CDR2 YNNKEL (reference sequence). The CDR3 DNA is TGTGCCAGCAGCCAAGTGATGAACACTGAAGCTTTCTTT. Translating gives CASSQVMNTEAFF.

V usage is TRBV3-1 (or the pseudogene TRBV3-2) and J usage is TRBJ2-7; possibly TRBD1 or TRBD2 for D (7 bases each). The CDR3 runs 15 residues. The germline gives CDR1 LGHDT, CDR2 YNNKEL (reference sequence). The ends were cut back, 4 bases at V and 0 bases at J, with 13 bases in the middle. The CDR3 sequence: CASSRGGQTSYEQYF. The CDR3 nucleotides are TGTGCCAGCAGCCGGGGGGGACAGACCTCCTACGAGCAGTACTTC.

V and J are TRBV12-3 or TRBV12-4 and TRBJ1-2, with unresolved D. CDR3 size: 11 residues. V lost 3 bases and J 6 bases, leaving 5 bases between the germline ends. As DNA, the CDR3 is TGTGCCAGCAGTTTTTTCGATGGCTACACCTTC. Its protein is CASSFFDGYTF.

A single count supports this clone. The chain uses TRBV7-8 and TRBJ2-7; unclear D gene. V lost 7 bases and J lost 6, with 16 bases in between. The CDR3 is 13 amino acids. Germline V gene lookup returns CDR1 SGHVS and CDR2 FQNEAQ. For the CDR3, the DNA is TGTGCCAGCACCCCAGAAGTAACTACCGAGCAGTACTTC. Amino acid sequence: CASTPEVTTEQYF.

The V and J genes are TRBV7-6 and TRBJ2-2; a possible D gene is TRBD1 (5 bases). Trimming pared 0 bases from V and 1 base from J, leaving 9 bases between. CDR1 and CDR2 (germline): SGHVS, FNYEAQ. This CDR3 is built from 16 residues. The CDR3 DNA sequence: TGTGCCAGCAGCTTAGCAAGTAGGGGGAACACCGGGGAGCTGTTTTTT. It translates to CASSLASRGNTGELFF.

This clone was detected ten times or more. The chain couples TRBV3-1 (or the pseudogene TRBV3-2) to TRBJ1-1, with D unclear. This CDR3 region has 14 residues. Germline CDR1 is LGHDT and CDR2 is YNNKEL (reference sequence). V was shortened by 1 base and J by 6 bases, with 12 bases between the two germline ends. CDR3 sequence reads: CASSQGGRMAEAFF. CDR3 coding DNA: TGTGCCAGCAGCCAAGGGGGTCGTATGGCTGAAGCTTTCTTT.

CDR3 loop: CASSFLSGFSEAFF. CDR3 DNA: TGTGCCAGCAGTTTTCTATCGGGTTTTAGTGAAGCTTTCTTT. This rearrangement joins TRBV28 to TRBJ1-1; D gene ambiguous. The V gene's germline CDR1 is MDHEN and CDR2 SYDVKM. V lost 3 bases to trimming and J lost 7 bases, with 15 bases between them. The CDR3 spans 14 residues.

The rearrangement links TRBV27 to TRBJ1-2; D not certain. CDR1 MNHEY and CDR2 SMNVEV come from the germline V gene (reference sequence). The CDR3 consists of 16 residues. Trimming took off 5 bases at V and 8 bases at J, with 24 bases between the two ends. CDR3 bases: TGTGCCAGCAGTCCACCCGGGCTCCCCGGTTCCTACGGCTACACCTTC. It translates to CASSPPGLPGSYGYTF.

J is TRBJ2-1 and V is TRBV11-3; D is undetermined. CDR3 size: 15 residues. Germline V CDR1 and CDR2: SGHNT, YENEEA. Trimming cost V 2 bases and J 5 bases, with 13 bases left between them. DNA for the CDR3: TGTGCCAGCAGCTTATCCGGTAGAACCAACAATGAGCAGTTCTTC. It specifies CASSLSGRTNNEQFF. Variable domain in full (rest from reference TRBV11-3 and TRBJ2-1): EAGVVQSPRYKIIEKKQPVAFWCNPISGHNTLYWYLQNLGQGPELLIRYENEEAVDDSQLPKDRFSAERLKGVDSTLKIQPAELGDSAVYLCASSLSGRTNNEQFFGPGTRLTVL.

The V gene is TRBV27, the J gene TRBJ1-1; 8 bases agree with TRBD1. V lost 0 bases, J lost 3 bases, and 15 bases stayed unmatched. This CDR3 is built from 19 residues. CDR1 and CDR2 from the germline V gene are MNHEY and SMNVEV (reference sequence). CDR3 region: CASSLSEILTGERDTEAFF. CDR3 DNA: TGTGCCAGCAGTTTATCGGAAATCCTGACAGGGGAGAGGGACACTGAAGCTTTCTTT.

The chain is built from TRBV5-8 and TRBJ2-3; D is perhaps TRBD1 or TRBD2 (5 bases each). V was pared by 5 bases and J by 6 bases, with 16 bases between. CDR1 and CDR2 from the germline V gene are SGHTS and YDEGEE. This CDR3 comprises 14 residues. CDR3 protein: CASSPGTFEDTQYF. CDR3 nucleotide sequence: TGTGCCAGCAGTCCCGGGACGTTCGAGGATACGCAGTATTTT.

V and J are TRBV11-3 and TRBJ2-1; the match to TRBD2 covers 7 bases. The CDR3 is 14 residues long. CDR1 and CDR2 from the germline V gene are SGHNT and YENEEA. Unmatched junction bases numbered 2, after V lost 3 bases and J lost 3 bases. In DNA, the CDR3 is TGTGCCAGCAGCTTCAGCGGGGACTACAATGAGCAGTTCTTC. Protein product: CASSFSGDYNEQFF.

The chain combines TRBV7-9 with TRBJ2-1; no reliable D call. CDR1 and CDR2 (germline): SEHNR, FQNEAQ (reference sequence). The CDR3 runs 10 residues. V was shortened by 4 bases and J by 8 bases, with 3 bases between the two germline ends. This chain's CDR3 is CASSSHEQFF. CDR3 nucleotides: TGTGCCAGCAGCTCTCATGAGCAGTTCTTC. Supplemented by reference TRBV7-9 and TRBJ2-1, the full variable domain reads DTGVSQNPRHKITKRGQNVTFRCDPISEHNRLYWYRQTLGQGPEFLTYFQNEAQLEKSRLLSDRFSAERPKGSFSTLEIQRTEQGDSAMYLCASSSHEQFFGPGTRLTVL.

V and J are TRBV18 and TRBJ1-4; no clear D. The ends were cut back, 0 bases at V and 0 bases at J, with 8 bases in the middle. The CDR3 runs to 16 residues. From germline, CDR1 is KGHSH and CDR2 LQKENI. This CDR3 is CASSPPGRATNEKLFF. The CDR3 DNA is TGTGCCAGCTCACCACCGGGGAGGGCAACTAATGAAAAACTGTTTTTT.

The CDR3 loop is CASSGGTGYNSPLHF. The DNA for the CDR3 is TGTGCCAGCAGTGGGGGGACAGGCTATAATTCACCCCTCCACTTT. The J gene is TRBJ1-6, the V gene TRBV9, with 8 bases that match TRBD1. The CDR3 extends over 15 amino acids. After removal of 5 bases from V and 3 bases from J, the junction contained 4 bases not matched to a gene. Germline V gene sequence: CDR1 SGDLS, CDR2 YYNGEE.

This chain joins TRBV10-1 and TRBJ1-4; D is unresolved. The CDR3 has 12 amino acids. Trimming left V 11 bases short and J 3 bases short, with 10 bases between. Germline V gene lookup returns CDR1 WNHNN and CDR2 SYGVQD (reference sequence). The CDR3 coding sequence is TGCGCCCACGGGAGGCCTAATGAAAAACTGTTTTTT. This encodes CAHGRPNEKLFF.

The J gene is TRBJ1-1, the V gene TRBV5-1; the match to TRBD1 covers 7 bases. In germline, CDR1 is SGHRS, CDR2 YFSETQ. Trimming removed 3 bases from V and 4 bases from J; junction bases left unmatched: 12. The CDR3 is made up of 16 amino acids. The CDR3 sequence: CASSSGHSGGGTEAFF. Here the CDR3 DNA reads TGCGCCAGCAGCTCGGGACATTCAGGGGGAGGCACTGAAGCTTTCTTT. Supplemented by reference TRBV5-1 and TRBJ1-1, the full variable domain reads KAGVTQTPRYLIKTRGQQVTLSCSPISGHRSVSWYQQTPGQGLQFLFEYFSETQRNKGNFPGRFSGRQFSNSRSEMNVSTLELGDSALYLCASSSGHSGGGTEAFFGQGTRLTVV.

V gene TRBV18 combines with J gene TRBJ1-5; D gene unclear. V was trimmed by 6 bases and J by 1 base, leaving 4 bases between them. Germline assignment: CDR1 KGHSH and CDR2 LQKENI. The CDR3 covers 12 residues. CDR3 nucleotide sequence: TGTGCCAGCTCTCTGAGCAATCAGCCCCAGCATTTT. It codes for CASSLSNQPQHF.

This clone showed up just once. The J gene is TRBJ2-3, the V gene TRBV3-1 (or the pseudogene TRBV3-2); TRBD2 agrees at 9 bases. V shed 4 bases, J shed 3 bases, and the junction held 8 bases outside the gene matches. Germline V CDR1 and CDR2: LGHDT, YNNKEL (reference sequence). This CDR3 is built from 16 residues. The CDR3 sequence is CASSLGTSIWTDTQYF. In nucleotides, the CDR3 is TGTGCCAGCAGCCTTGGGACTAGCATTTGGACAGATACGCAGTATTTT.

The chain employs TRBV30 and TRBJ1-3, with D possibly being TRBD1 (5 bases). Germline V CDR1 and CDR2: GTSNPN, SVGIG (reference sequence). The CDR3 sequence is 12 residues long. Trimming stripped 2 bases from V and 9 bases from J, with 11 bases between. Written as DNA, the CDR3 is TGTGCCTGGAGTCCCACGAGGGGCACCATATATTTT. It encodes CAWSPTRGTIYF.

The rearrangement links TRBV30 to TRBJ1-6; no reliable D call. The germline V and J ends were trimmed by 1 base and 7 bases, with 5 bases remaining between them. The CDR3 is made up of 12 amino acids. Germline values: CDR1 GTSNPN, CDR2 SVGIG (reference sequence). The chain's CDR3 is CAWSGMNSPLHF. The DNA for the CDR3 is TGTGCCTGGAGTGGGATGAATTCACCCCTCCACTTT.

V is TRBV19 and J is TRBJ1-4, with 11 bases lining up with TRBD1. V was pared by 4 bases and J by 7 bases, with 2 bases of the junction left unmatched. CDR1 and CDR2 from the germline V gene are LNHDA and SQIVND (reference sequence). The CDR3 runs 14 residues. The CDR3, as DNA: TGTGCCAGTAGTAAAGGGACAGGGGGTGAAAAACTGTTTTTT. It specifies CASSKGTGGEKLFF.

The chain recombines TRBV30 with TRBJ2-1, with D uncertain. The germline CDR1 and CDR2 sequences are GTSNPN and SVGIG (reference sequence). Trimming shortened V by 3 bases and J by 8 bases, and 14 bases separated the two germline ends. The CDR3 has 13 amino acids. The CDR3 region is CAWSYDLGDEQFF. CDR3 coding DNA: TGTGCCTGGAGCTACGACTTAGGAGATGAGCAGTTCTTC.